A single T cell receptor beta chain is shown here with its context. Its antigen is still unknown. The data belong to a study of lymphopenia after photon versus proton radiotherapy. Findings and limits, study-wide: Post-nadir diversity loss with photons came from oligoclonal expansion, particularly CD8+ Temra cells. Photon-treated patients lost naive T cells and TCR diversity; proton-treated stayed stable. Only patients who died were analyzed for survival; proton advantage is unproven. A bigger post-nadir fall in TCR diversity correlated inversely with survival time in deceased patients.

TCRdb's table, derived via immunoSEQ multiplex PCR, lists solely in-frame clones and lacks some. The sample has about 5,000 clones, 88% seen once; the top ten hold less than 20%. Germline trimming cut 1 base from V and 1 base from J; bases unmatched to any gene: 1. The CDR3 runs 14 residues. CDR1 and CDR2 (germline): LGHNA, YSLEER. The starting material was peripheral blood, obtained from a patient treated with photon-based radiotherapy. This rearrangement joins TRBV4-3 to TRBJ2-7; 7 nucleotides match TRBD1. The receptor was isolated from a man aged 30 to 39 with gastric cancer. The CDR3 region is CASSQGQGSYEQYF. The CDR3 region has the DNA TGCGCCAGCAGCCAAGGACAGGGATCCTACGAGCAGTACTTC.